The 20 T cell receptor beta chains presented below share a single source sample, sequenced in a study of regulatory T cells in long-lasting Graves disease. With iRepertoire HTBI primers and Arm-PCR of CDR3 regions, TCR beta libraries were built. TCRdb re-derived calls from the multiplex PCR reads in MiXCR, one entry per CDR3 protein. The sample carries about 310,000 distinct CDR3 sequences, 22% recorded once. Regarding time point: persistent/refractory GD, antithyroid drugs over 5 years with positive TRAb. RNA extracted from PBMCs served as the sequencing template. The sample here was peripheral blood mononuclear cells (PBMCs), taken when the disease was refractory, from a patient treated with antithyroid drugs. The source is a female donor with Graves disease.

This clonotype was observed at least ten times. The CDR3 protein is CASSSCVVPGRCNQPQHF. CDR3 in DNA: TGTGCCAGCAGTTCCTGTGTCGTTCCGGGACGGTGCAATCAGCCCCAGCATTTT. The V gene is TRBV12-3 or TRBV12-4, the J gene TRBJ1-5, with D perhaps TRBD1 (5 bases). V was cut by 4 bases and J by 2 bases, with 21 bases left in between. CDR3 length: 18 residues.

Only one count was recorded for this clonotype. V usage is TRBV28 and J usage is TRBJ2-3; 14 positions agree with TRBD2. The V and J ends lost 6 bases and 5 bases, in that order; junction bases with no gene match: 10. The CDR3 covers 17 residues. In germline, CDR1 is MDHEN, CDR2 SYDVKM. The CDR3 protein is CASSPKGLAGGRDTQYF. The CDR3 DNA sequence: TGTGCCAGCAGCCCAAAAGGACTAGCGGGAGGACGAGATACGCAGTATTTT.

The chain uses TRBV24-1 and TRBJ2-7; perhaps TRBD2 as D (5 bases). CDR3 length: 13 amino acids. The germline V gene encodes CDR1 KGHDR and CDR2 SFDVKD. V lost 7 bases and J 2 bases, leaving 11 bases between the germline ends. The CDR3 DNA reads TGTGCCACCAGACTATCCGGGGCCTACGAGCAGTACTTC. Translation: CATRLSGAYEQYF.

The V and J genes are TRBV7-9 and TRBJ2-7; tentatively, D is TRBD1 (5 bases). The germline gives CDR1 SEHNR, CDR2 FQNEAQ (reference sequence). The ends were cut back, 5 bases at V and 5 bases at J, with 16 bases in the middle. The length of the CDR3 is 14 residues. CDR3 sequence (DNA): TGTGCCAGCAGCCCCACCAGGGCAGAGGACGAGCAGTACTTC. It specifies CASSPTRAEDEQYF.

This clonotype was recorded at least ten times. V usage is TRBV12-3 or TRBV12-4 and J usage is TRBJ1-5; D is undetermined. The CDR3 contains 12 residues. V shed 2 bases and J shed 9 bases, with 8 bases lying between them. In DNA form, the CDR3 reads TGTGCCAGCAGTTTACGGGCCCCGCCCCAGCATTTT. This translates into CASSLRAPPQHF.

This clonotype was detected many times. The chain uses TRBV28 and TRBJ1-1, with D maybe TRBD1 (5 bases). Germline values: CDR1 MDHEN, CDR2 SYDVKM. V lost 4 bases and J lost 3, with 9 bases in between. The CDR3 extends over 13 amino acids. The CDR3 region has the DNA TGTGCCAGCAGTTCGCCAGGGTACACTGAAGCTTTCTTT. It encodes CASSSPGYTEAFF.

In its sample, this clonotype was seen a few times. The chain uses TRBV25-1 and TRBJ2-7, with 7 bases aligning to TRBD1. J gave up 7 bases and V 4 bases, and 1 base lay outside the gene matches. The germline gives CDR1 MGHDK, CDR2 SYGVNS. The CDR3 is made up of 11 amino acids. The CDR3 is CASSAGGEQYF. CDR3 coding DNA: TGTGCCAGCAGTGCAGGGGGTGAGCAGTACTTC.

This clonotype was seen more than once but under ten times. The chain couples TRBV10-3 to TRBJ2-7; D not certain. V lost 2 bases and J 4 bases, leaving 15 bases between the germline ends. Germline assignment: CDR1 ENHRY and CDR2 SYGVKD. This CDR3 is 15 amino acids long. The CDR3 DNA reads as TGTGCCATCAGTGAGGGCGTACAGCGCGTATACGAGCAGTACTTC. Its translation is CAISEGVQRVYEQYF.

This chain joins TRBV2 and TRBJ2-3; perhaps D is TRBD1 or TRBD2 (5 bases each). CDR3 length: 15 residues. Germline V gives CDR1 SNHLY, CDR2 FYNNEI. Trimming removed 3 bases from V and 2 bases from J, with 12 bases in between. DNA of the CDR3: TGTGCCAGCAGTGACCCGGGACGGCTCACAGATACGCAGTATTTT. Protein product: CASSDPGRLTDTQYF.

This clonotype appeared many times. The chain couples TRBV7-9 to TRBJ2-5, with 9 bases fitting TRBD2. The CDR3 loop spans 16 amino acids. CDR1 is SEHNR and CDR2 is FQNEAQ in the germline V gene (reference sequence). J gave up 0 bases and V 6 bases, and 8 bases lay outside the gene matches. The CDR3 reads CASSPREGRYQETQYF. The CDR3 DNA reads TGTGCCAGCAGTCCGCGGGAGGGTCGATACCAAGAGACCCAGTACTTC.

The rearrangement uses TRBV7-9 and TRBJ2-7; weak D call: TRBD2 (6 bases). The CDR3 has 13 residues. V dropped 7 bases and J dropped 3 bases, with 13 bases sitting between them. The germline V gene has CDR1 SEHNR and CDR2 FQNEAQ (reference sequence). CDR3 nucleotide sequence: TGTGCCAGCAATGACGGGAGAAACTACGAGCAGTACTTC. Translating gives CASNDGRNYEQYF.

The chain is built from TRBV6-2 or TRBV6-3 and TRBJ2-1, with D perhaps TRBD1 (5 bases). There are 15 residues in the CDR3. Germline CDR1 reads MNHEY; CDR2 reads SVGEGT. The V and J ends lost 2 bases and 2 bases respectively, with 10 bases between them. CDR3 sequence reads: CASSYRWTTYNEQFF. CDR3 DNA: TGTGCCAGCAGTTACAGGTGGACAACCTACAATGAGCAGTTCTTC.

V gene TRBV5-1 combines with J gene TRBJ2-7, with D unclear. V lost 3 bases to trimming and J lost 1 base, with 5 bases between them. Per the germline V gene, CDR1 is SGHRS and CDR2 is YFSETQ. The CDR3 length is 12 residues. The CDR3 here is CASSYVSYEQYF. Here the CDR3 DNA reads TGCGCCAGCAGCTACGTATCCTACGAGCAGTACTTC. Supplemented by reference TRBV5-1 and TRBJ2-7, the full variable domain reads KAGVTQTPRYLIKTRGQQVTLSCSPISGHRSVSWYQQTPGQGLQFLFEYFSETQRNKGNFPGRFSGRQFSNSRSEMNVSTLELGDSALYLCASSYVSYEQYFGPGTRLTVT.

This clonotype has just a few counts. A much larger clone is a single base away; this may be a read error. The J gene is TRBJ1-6, the V gene TRBV7-2, with 7 bases that match TRBD1. The ends lost 5 bases at V and 7 bases at J; junction bases unmatched: 5. The V gene's germline CDR1 is SGHTA and CDR2 FQGNSA. This CDR3 region has 14 residues. Here the CDR3 reads CASSQGQTNSPLHF. For the CDR3, the DNA is TGTGCCAGCAGCCAGGGACAGACCAATTCACCCCTCCACTTT.

This clonotype was seen more than once but under ten times. The CDR3 protein is CASSLYLGGYTF. DNA for the CDR3: TGCGCCAGCAGCTTGTATCTCGGGGGCTACACCTTC. The rearrangement links TRBV5-1 to TRBJ1-2; no definite D call. In germline, CDR1 is SGHRS, CDR2 YFSETQ. CDR3 size: 12 residues. V lost 1 base and J 8 bases, leaving 9 bases between the germline ends. Full variable domain (outside the CDR3, taken from reference TRBV5-1 and TRBJ1-2): KAGVTQTPRYLIKTRGQQVTLSCSPISGHRSVSWYQQTPGQGLQFLFEYFSETQRNKGNFPGRFSGRQFSNSRSEMNVSTLELGDSALYLCASSLYLGGYTFGSGTRLTVV.

This clonotype occurred many times. The chain links TRBV7-2 to TRBJ2-7, with D perhaps matching TRBD1 (5 bases). Trimming removed 5 bases at V and 3 bases at J, with 11 bases between. Germline V gene sequence: CDR1 SGHTA, CDR2 FQGNSA. CDR3 length equals 13 residues. CDR3 amino acids: CASSMGLLYEQYF. CDR3 nucleotides: TGTGCCAGCAGCATGGGGCTGCTCTACGAGCAGTACTTC.

This clonotype was observed at least ten times. This chain connects TRBV27 to TRBJ2-3, with D hard to call. Looked up from germline, CDR1 is MNHEY and CDR2 is SMNVEV (reference sequence). Trimming stripped 5 bases from V and 6 bases from J, with 9 bases between. CDR3 length: 12 residues. This CDR3 is CASSPQGDTQYF. CDR3 sequence (DNA): TGTGCCAGCAGTCCGCAAGGGGATACGCAGTATTTT.

This clonotype has a handful of counts. The rearrangement links TRBV28 to TRBJ1-5; TRBD1 might be the D (5 bases). This CDR3 spans 13 amino acids. Germline lookup yields CDR1 MDHEN and CDR2 SYDVKM. Deletions cut 3 bases from V and 7 bases from J, with 10 bases between. As DNA, the CDR3 is TGTGCCAGCAGTTTCGGGACGGTGCAGCCCCAGCATTTT. It encodes CASSFGTVQPQHF.

This clonotype has more than one count but fewer than ten. The chain couples TRBV6-2 or TRBV6-3 to TRBJ2-7; D possibly corresponds to TRBD2 (6 bases). V was trimmed by 5 bases and J by 4 bases, leaving 12 bases between them. The length of the CDR3 is 13 residues. CDR1 and CDR2 from the germline V gene are MNHEY and SVGEGT. This CDR3 is CASSGLALYEQYF. As DNA, the CDR3 is TGTGCCAGCAGTGGGCTAGCGTTATACGAGCAGTACTTC.

This clonotype showed up many times. In DNA form, the CDR3 reads TGTGCCAGCAGTTTAGGGGGGATGGGGCCCCAGCATTTT. Encoded protein: CASSLGGMGPQHF. The chain joins TRBV28 to TRBJ1-5; D possibly corresponds to TRBD1 (5 bases). The V end was cut by 2 bases, the J end by 9 bases, with 11 bases between. Germline CDR1 is MDHEN and CDR2 is SYDVKM. This CDR3 contains 13 residues.